A selection of T cell receptor beta chains follows, all from one sample in a study of blood T cell repertoires in COVID-19. Generated by immunoSEQ multiplex PCR, the TCRdb table keeps only in-frame clones and is missing some. Among about 210,000 clones listed, roughly 80% were seen once. The sample taken for sequencing was peripheral blood. The origin of the receptors is a woman older than 75 with COVID-19, enrolled during active disease. Both conserved end residues are part of each CDR3. A D gene is named only where the DNA matches it firmly. Clone size is not always given. Where it is, it says once, few, many or a class for expanded clones.

v_call: TRBV7-9
clone_size: -
j_call: TRBJ1-1
d_call: -
cdr3_aa: CASSSTERVTEAFF

v_call: TRBV19
clone_size: -
j_call: TRBJ2-3
d_call: -
cdr3_aa: CASSIRGGGTDTQYF

v_call: TRBV28
clone_size: -
j_call: TRBJ2-7
d_call: -
cdr3_aa: CASRHSSYEQYF

v_call: TRBV7-3
clone_size: once
j_call: TRBJ1-1
d_call: -
cdr3_aa: CASTSGGEGEAFF

v_call: TRBV7-9
clone_size: once
j_call: TRBJ2-3
d_call: -
cdr3_aa: CASSLSSGSTDTQYF

v_call: TRBV2
clone_size: -
j_call: TRBJ2-3
d_call: TRBD2
cdr3_aa: CAITFKRGDMGTQYF

v_call: TRBV28
clone_size: -
j_call: TRBJ1-5
d_call: -
cdr3_aa: CASSPRTASNQPQHF

v_call: TRBV5-1
clone_size: -
j_call: TRBJ2-5
d_call: TRBD1
cdr3_aa: CASSLGQGIETQYF

v_call: TRBV25-1
clone_size: -
j_call: TRBJ1-6
d_call: -
cdr3_aa: CASSDSERRGSPLHF

v_call: TRBV5-4
clone_size: -
j_call: TRBJ1-6
d_call: -
cdr3_aa: CASSQGGSQLSSYNSPLHF

v_call: TRBV6-5
clone_size: few
j_call: TRBJ1-6
d_call: TRBD1
cdr3_aa: CAARTGGNSPLHF

v_call: TRBV19
clone_size: -
j_call: TRBJ1-1
d_call: TRBD1
cdr3_aa: CASSPGQGHTEAFF

v_call: TRBV9
clone_size: -
j_call: TRBJ2-3
d_call: TRBD1
cdr3_aa: CASSNRGTGDTQYF

v_call: TRBV10-3
clone_size: -
j_call: TRBJ1-3
d_call: -
cdr3_aa: CAITDSSGVGNTIYF

v_call: TRBV29-1
clone_size: -
j_call: TRBJ2-7
d_call: -
cdr3_aa: CSVDLWGGEQYF

v_call: TRBV5-4
clone_size: -
j_call: TRBJ2-5
d_call: TRBD2
cdr3_aa: CASSPGGGQETQYF

v_call: TRBV10-3
clone_size: -
j_call: TRBJ1-2
d_call: -
cdr3_aa: CAISERGGARGYTF

v_call: TRBV5-5
clone_size: -
j_call: TRBJ2-1
d_call: -
cdr3_aa: CASSLGRGSPGQFF

v_call: TRBV28
clone_size: few
j_call: TRBJ2-2
d_call: -
cdr3_aa: CASTVSSRANTGELFF

v_call: TRBV5-4
clone_size: few
j_call: TRBJ2-3
d_call: TRBD1
cdr3_aa: CASSSQGVDTQYF

v_call: TRBV28
clone_size: -
j_call: TRBJ1-6
d_call: -
cdr3_aa: CASQLAQYPNNSPLHF

v_call: TRBV7-9
clone_size: -
j_call: TRBJ1-6
d_call: -
cdr3_aa: CASSSEGDSPLHF

v_call: TRBV2
clone_size: few
j_call: TRBJ2-3
d_call: -
cdr3_aa: CASHPPRGLKNTDTQYF

v_call: TRBV3-1/TRBV3-2
clone_size: -
j_call: TRBJ1-2
d_call: -
cdr3_aa: CASSPLRWESTYTF

v_call: TRBV9
clone_size: -
j_call: TRBJ1-6
d_call: -
cdr3_aa: CASSPGTTYNSPLHF

v_call: TRBV9
clone_size: -
j_call: TRBJ2-1
d_call: TRBD2
cdr3_aa: CASSYRSGSSYNEQFF

v_call: TRBV5-1
clone_size: -
j_call: TRBJ2-1
d_call: TRBD2
cdr3_aa: CASRPRLAGDNEQFF

v_call: TRBV5-1
clone_size: -
j_call: TRBJ1-2
d_call: TRBD1
cdr3_aa: CASSLGQGDSGYTF

v_call: TRBV18
clone_size: -
j_call: TRBJ2-3
d_call: -
cdr3_aa: CASSPYSKSTDTQYF

v_call: TRBV5-1
clone_size: -
j_call: TRBJ2-1
d_call: -
cdr3_aa: CASSLRQTHNEQFF

v_call: TRBV7-3
clone_size: -
j_call: TRBJ2-5
d_call: TRBD1
cdr3_aa: CASSRDSQETQYF

v_call: TRBV5-1
clone_size: -
j_call: TRBJ1-2
d_call: TRBD1
cdr3_aa: CASSLQGARDYGYTF

v_call: TRBV2
clone_size: few
j_call: TRBJ1-5
d_call: TRBD1
cdr3_aa: CASIRQGGQPQHF

v_call: TRBV28
clone_size: -
j_call: TRBJ2-2
d_call: -
cdr3_aa: CASSLSWRTGNTGELFF

v_call: TRBV12-5
clone_size: -
j_call: TRBJ1-1
d_call: -
cdr3_aa: CASGLPQTQAFF

v_call: TRBV18
clone_size: few
j_call: TRBJ2-3
d_call: -
cdr3_aa: CASSPARVGGTDTQYF